These 14 T cell receptor beta chains share one sample of origin, sequenced in a study of regulatory T cells in long-lasting Graves disease. The time point here: persistent/refractory GD, antithyroid drugs over 5 years with positive TRAb. The TCR library was prepared using RNA isolated from PBMCs. Building of the TCR beta libraries involved iRepertoire HTBI primers and Arm-PCR of CDR3 regions. TCRdb processed the multiplex PCR reads anew with MiXCR; each CDR3 protein has one entry. The table shows 400,000 to 500,000 distinct CDR3 sequences, with 20% to 25% occurring only once. The source material was peripheral blood mononuclear cells (PBMCs), sampled when the disease was refractory, from a patient treated with antithyroid drugs. These receptors originate from a female donor with Graves disease.

The gene calls are TRBV7-2 and TRBJ2-7; maybe TRBD2 (5 bases). From germline, CDR1 is SGHTA and CDR2 FQGNSA. The V end was cut by 6 bases, the J end by 0 bases, with 15 bases between. This CDR3 contains 15 residues. CDR3 sequence reads: CASRAGLGSSYEQYF. DNA of the CDR3: TGTGCCAGCAGGGCAGGACTGGGGAGCTCCTACGAGCAGTACTTC.

The table lists this clonotype with many counts. This chain links TRBV6-1 with TRBJ1-2; possible D gene TRBD1, 5 bases. CDR1 is MNHNS and CDR2 is SASEGT in the germline V gene. Between the trimmed V and J ends, which lost 2 bases and 5 bases, there was a span of 15 bases. This CDR3 has 15 amino acids. The CDR3 here is CASSESMGTEYGYTF. In DNA form, the CDR3 reads TGTGCCAGCAGTGAATCTATGGGGACCGAGTATGGCTACACCTTC.

This clonotype has more than one count but fewer than ten. The gene calls are TRBV6-2 or TRBV6-3 and TRBJ1-1; tentative D call: TRBD1 (5 bases). The V gene's germline CDR1 is MNHEY and CDR2 SVGEGT. V was pared by 4 bases and J by 8 bases, with 17 bases between. The CDR3 is 14 amino acids. CDR3 nucleotide sequence: TGTGCCAGCAGTTCGCCGGGACGGGGGGTCGAAGCTTTCTTT. Protein product: CASSSPGRGVEAFF.

This sequence joins TRBV18 and TRBJ2-5; D might be TRBD2 (6 bases). V gave up 5 bases and J gave up 0 bases, with 13 bases separating them. Looked up from germline, CDR1 is KGHSH and CDR2 is LQKENI. The CDR3 covers 15 residues. This CDR3 reads CASSSTGSHQETQYF. Here the CDR3 DNA reads TGTGCCAGCTCATCTACCGGGAGCCACCAAGAGACCCAGTACTTC.

Points on this clonotype: A clone one base away is much larger, so this may be a read error. V usage is TRBV29-1 and J usage is TRBJ2-5; 8 bases agree with TRBD1. CDR1 is SQVTM, CDR2 ANQGSEA, per germline. The length of the CDR3 is 13 residues. V gave up 5 bases and J gave up 9 bases; unmatched junction bases: 11. The CDR3 spells CSVSDRGGEAQYF. CDR3 nucleotide sequence: TGCAGCGTTTCAGACAGGGGTGGTGAGGCCCAGTACTTC. The full variable domain, its missing parts supplied by reference TRBV29-1 and TRBJ2-5, is SAVISQKPSRDICQRGTSLTIQCQVDSQVTMMFWYRQQPGQSLTLIATANQGSEATYESGFVIDKFPISRPNLTFSTLTVSNMSPEDSSIYLCSVSDRGGEAQYFGPGTRLLVL.

This clonotype was detected a few times. This chain joins TRBV5-1 and TRBJ1-5, with TRBD1 as a possible D gene (6 bases). With 4 bases removed from V and 6 bases from J, the gap between germline ends came to 17 bases. Looked up from germline, CDR1 is SGHRS and CDR2 is YFSETQ. The CDR3 is 15 amino acids. The CDR3 reads CASSPTGLRSQPQHF. CDR3 nucleotide sequence: TGCGCCAGCAGCCCAACAGGGCTTAGGAGTCAGCCCCAGCATTTT.

Concerning this clonotype itself: A much more abundant neighbour one base away suggests this may be a read error. This chain uses TRBV7-9 with TRBJ2-7, with unresolved D. The CDR3 covers 14 residues. Germline V gives CDR1 SEHNR, CDR2 FQNEAQ (reference sequence). CDR3 DNA sequence: TGTGTCAGCAGCCACAGCGACCGGCCGGTCGAGCAGTACTTC. Its translation is CVSSHSDRPVEQYF. The variable domain in full, completed from reference TRBV7-9 and TRBJ2-7, reads DTGVSQNPRHKITKRGQNVTFRCDPISEHNRLYWYRQTLGQGPEFLTYFQNEAQLEKSRLLSDRFSAERPKGSFSTLEIQRTEQGDSAMYLCVSSHSDRPVEQYFGPGTRLTVT.

Remarks on this clonotype: A much larger clone sits a single nucleotide away, making a read error possible. The V and J genes are TRBV11-3 and TRBJ1-5, with D tentatively TRBD1 (5 bases). CDR3 size: 14 residues. Looked up from germline, CDR1 is SGHNT and CDR2 is YENEEA. In nucleotides, the CDR3 is TGTGTCAGCCCTCTGACAGATAGCAATCAGCCCCAGCATTTT. It codes for CVSPLTDSNQPQHF.

The chain recombines TRBV6-5 with TRBJ2-7; 7 nucleotides agree with TRBD1. J gave up 3 bases and V 4 bases, and 6 bases lay outside the gene matches. The CDR3 runs to 14 residues. Germline CDR1 is MNHEY and CDR2 is SVGAGI. The CDR3 here is CASSFRDRHYEQYF. The CDR3 DNA follows: TGTGCCAGCAGTTTCCGGGACAGACACTACGAGCAGTACTTC.

The table lists this clonotype with many counts. The chain uses TRBV7-9 and TRBJ1-2, with a possible D match to TRBD1 (5 bases). The length of the CDR3 is 15 residues. Germline V lookup: CDR1 SEHNR, CDR2 FQNEAQ (reference sequence). With 2 bases removed from V and 4 bases from J, the gap between germline ends came to 14 bases. The CDR3 protein is CASSLPTDLVYGYTF. CDR3 nucleotide sequence: TGTGCCAGCAGCTTACCGACAGATCTCGTCTATGGCTACACCTTC.

The sample holds many counts of this clonotype. This sequence joins TRBV28 and TRBJ1-5; 8 nucleotides line up with TRBD1. V gave up 6 bases and J gave up 0 bases; unmatched junction bases: 10. Germline lookup yields CDR1 MDHEN and CDR2 SYDVKM. The CDR3 extends over 17 amino acids. The DNA of the CDR3 is TGTGCCAGCAGGACCTGGACAGGGCTTCATAGCAATCAGCCCCAGCATTTT. This sequence encodes CASRTWTGLHSNQPQHF. The complete variable domain, with remaining parts taken from reference TRBV28 and TRBJ1-5, reads DVKVTQSSRYLVKRTGEKVFLECVQDMDHENMFWYRQDPGLGLRLIYFSYDVKMKEKGDIPEGYSVSREKKERFSLILESASTNQTSMYLCASRTWTGLHSNQPQHFGDGTRLSIL.

This clonotype came up many times. This chain connects TRBV28 to TRBJ2-7; no clear D. Trimming took 5 bases from V and 2 from J, leaving 10 bases between them. Germline-derived CDR1 and CDR2 are MDHEN and SYDVKM. The CDR3 has 13 residues. The CDR3 region is CASSIEIPYEQYF. CDR3 DNA: TGTGCCAGCAGTATAGAGATACCCTACGAGCAGTACTTC.

This clonotype was observed at least ten times. The V gene is TRBV7-3, the J gene TRBJ2-1; TRBD2 matches at 9 bases. This CDR3 is 15 amino acids long. CDR1 is SGHTA and CDR2 is FQGTGA in the germline V gene. V shed 5 bases and J 0 bases; nucleotides not matched to a gene: 2. This CDR3 is CASSLSGSSYNEQFF. CDR3 in DNA: TGTGCCAGCAGCCTTAGCGGGAGCTCCTACAATGAGCAGTTCTTC.

This clonotype appeared a few times. V is TRBV7-2 and J is TRBJ1-1, with D possibly being TRBD1 (6 bases). CDR3 size: 17 residues. Germline V gene sequence: CDR1 SGHTA, CDR2 FQGNSA. The V gene lost 4 bases and the J gene lost 0 bases, with 18 bases spanning the gap. The CDR3 sequence: CASSSPPPGHLNTEAFF. The CDR3 DNA reads as TGTGCCAGCAGCTCGCCTCCACCGGGACACTTGAACACTGAAGCTTTCTTT.